The 22 T cell receptor beta chains below come from one sample, sequenced in a study of immune evolution from preneoplasia to lung adenocarcinoma. Repertoires were generated with immunoSEQ multiplex PCR, while TCRdb's copy carries only in-frame clones and drops some. The sample records some 8,200 clones, 82% being singletons. Sample: FFPE minimally invasive lung adenocarcinoma tissue. These receptors all stem from a person between 65 and 80 years old with lung adenocarcinoma.

The table lists this clone with a few counts. V gene TRBV19 combines with J gene TRBJ1-5, with 7 bases identical to TRBD1. V shed 5 bases and J 2 bases; nucleotides not matched to a gene: 9. CDR1 and CDR2 (germline): LNHDA, SQIVND (reference sequence). The CDR3 totals 16 residues. The CDR3 protein is CASSVTSGGRNQPQHF. The CDR3, as DNA: TGTGCCAGTAGTGTTACATCAGGGGGGCGCAATCAGCCCCAGCATTTT.

The V and J genes are TRBV18 and TRBJ2-3, with 9 nucleotides matching TRBD2. The CDR3 runs to 14 residues. V lost 3 bases to trimming and J lost 8 bases; unmatched junction nucleotides: 6. Germline CDR1 reads KGHSH; CDR2 reads LQKENI. The CDR3: CASSPTSGDPTQYF. DNA of the CDR3: TGTGCCAGCTCACCGACTAGCGGAGACCCTACGCAGTATTTT.

The chain links TRBV2 to TRBJ1-2, with 8 bases lining up with TRBD1. The germline gives CDR1 SNHLY, CDR2 FYNNEI. The CDR3 length is 14 residues. V lost 5 bases and J lost 1; bases outside the gene matches: 3. The CDR3 DNA follows: TGTGCCAGCAGTACACAGGGGGTTAACTATGGCTACACCTTC. Protein product: CASSTQGVNYGYTF.

The chain combines TRBV7-2 with TRBJ2-7; 7 nucleotides align to TRBD2. Unmatched junction bases numbered 14, after V lost 5 bases and J lost 4 bases. The germline V gene encodes CDR1 SGHTA and CDR2 FQGNSA. The CDR3 is 16 residues long. For the CDR3, the DNA is TGTGCCAGCAGCCCGGGCTCTAGCGGAGCAGGGTACGAGCAGTACTTC. It yields the protein CASSPGSSGAGYEQYF.

The chain recombines TRBV30 with TRBJ1-2, with D maybe TRBD1 (5 bases). Germline V gene sequence: CDR1 GTSNPN, CDR2 SVGIG (reference sequence). Trimming removed 5 bases from V and 7 bases from J, with 17 bases in between. CDR3 length equals 13 residues. The CDR3 loop reads CAWRYRGAGGYTF. The DNA of the CDR3 is TGTGCCTGGCGTTACAGAGGGGCTGGTGGCTACACCTTC.

The CDR3 region is CASSASRGSGELFF. In DNA form, the CDR3 reads TGTGCCAGCAGTGCCTCAAGGGGATCCGGGGAGCTGTTTTTT. The chain recombines TRBV6-1 with TRBJ2-2; tentative D call: TRBD1 (5 bases). Germline CDR1 is MNHNS and CDR2 is SASEGT. V dropped 4 bases and J dropped 6 bases, with 12 bases sitting between them. This CDR3 is 14 amino acids long.

The rearrangement uses TRBV7-2 and TRBJ2-7, with D perhaps matching TRBD2 (6 bases). V was clipped by 4 bases and J by 2 bases, with 12 bases between them. CDR1 and CDR2 from the germline V gene are SGHTA and FQGNSA. The CDR3 length is 14 residues. This CDR3 is CASSSGLYPYEQYF. In DNA, the CDR3 is TGTGCCAGCAGCTCGGGACTCTACCCCTACGAGCAGTACTTC. The full variable domain, in which reference TRBV7-2 and TRBJ2-7 provide the parts outside the CDR3, is GAGVSQSPSNKVTEKGKDVELRCDPISGHTALYWYRQSLGQGLEFLIYFQGNSAPDKSGLPSDRFSAERTGGSVSTLTIQRTQQEDSAVYLCASSSGLYPYEQYFGPGTRLTVT.

This clone turned up a few times. This chain uses TRBV11-2 with TRBJ2-1, with 10 bases that match TRBD2. Per the germline V gene, CDR1 is SGHAT and CDR2 is FQNNGV. The CDR3 runs to 17 residues. V gave up 5 bases and J gave up 4 bases; unmatched junction bases: 11. CDR3 sequence: CASSLRTSGGVYNEQFF. The DNA of the CDR3 is TGTGCCAGCAGCCTACGGACTAGCGGAGGGGTGTACAATGAGCAGTTCTTC.

This sequence joins TRBV20-1 and TRBJ1-2; D is undetermined. This CDR3 comprises 10 residues. Germline loops: CDR1 DFQATT, CDR2 SNEGSKA (reference sequence). V lost 0 bases, J lost 8 bases, and 4 bases lay in between. The CDR3 protein is CSARDFGYTF. CDR3 nucleotides: TGCAGTGCTAGAGATTTCGGCTACACCTTC.

The rearrangement uses TRBV10-3 and TRBJ1-6, with 7 bases matching TRBD1. The CDR3 sequence is 13 residues long. CDR1 and CDR2 (germline): ENHRY, SYGVKD. V lost 11 bases and J lost 7; bases outside the gene matches: 8. The CDR3 loop is CAGQEFGNSPLHF. For the CDR3, the DNA is TGTGCCGGACAGGAGTTTGGCAATTCACCCCTCCACTTT.

The chain links TRBV7-2 to TRBJ1-4; TRBD1 is a possible D gene (5 bases). Germline lookup yields CDR1 SGHTA and CDR2 FQGNSA. Trimming took 5 bases from V and 8 from J, leaving 15 bases between them. CDR3 length equals 14 residues. The CDR3 DNA is TGTGCCAGCAGCCTGGGCAGGGTAGGGGAAAAACTGTTTTTT. Translation: CASSLGRVGEKLFF.

In its sample, this clone was seen a few times. The rearrangement uses TRBV19 and TRBJ2-2; TRBD2 matches 14 bases. The CDR3 contains 15 residues. The germline gives CDR1 LNHDA, CDR2 SQIVND (reference sequence). Losses at the gene ends were 3 bases for V and 7 bases for J; bases not matched to a gene: 1. The CDR3 nucleotides are TGTGCCAGTAGTATGGGACTAGCGGGAGTCGGGGAGCTGTTTTTT. Translated, it gives CASSMGLAGVGELFF. Using reference TRBV19 and TRBJ2-2 for the parts outside the CDR3, the full variable domain is DGGITQSPKYLFRKEGQNVTLSCEQNLNHDAMYWYRQDPGQGLRLIYYSQIVNDFQKGDIAEGYSVSREKKESFPLTVTSAQKNPTAFYLCASSMGLAGVGELFFGEGSRLTVL.

The chain uses TRBV23-1 and TRBJ1-1; tentative D call: TRBD1 (6 bases). TRBV23-1 is reported as an ORF; its role is uncertain. The CDR3 has 14 amino acids. V dropped 4 bases and J dropped 2 bases, with 11 bases sitting between them. The CDR3 region is CASSPDRVNTEAFF. The CDR3 DNA follows: TGCGCCAGCAGTCCGGACAGAGTAAACACTGAAGCTTTCTTT.

The CDR3 spells CASSYADRANTEAFF. The DNA for the CDR3 is TGTGCCAGCAGTTACGCAGACAGGGCCAACACTGAAGCTTTCTTT. The chain employs TRBV6-6 and TRBJ1-1, with 7 bases matching TRBD1. CDR1 is MNHNY, CDR2 SVGAGI, per germline (reference sequence). The CDR3 has 15 residues. V shed 2 bases, J shed 2 bases, and the junction held 5 bases outside the gene matches.

The rearrangement uses TRBV9 and TRBJ2-1; TRBD1 agrees at 8 bases. This CDR3 contains 15 residues. Germline-derived CDR1 and CDR2 are SGDLS and YYNGEE. V dropped 0 bases and J dropped 4; count of bases not matched to a gene: 3. CDR3 coding DNA: TGTGCCAGCAGCGTAGTTGGACAGGGATACAATGAGCAGTTCTTC. Translation gives CASSVVGQGYNEQFF.

Of note for this clone: The junction differs from germline at one of its ends, possibly a read error. This chain connects TRBV10-3 to TRBJ2-5; 9 bases are shared with TRBD2. This CDR3 has 15 amino acids. Germline lookup yields CDR1 ENHRY and CDR2 SYGVKD. The CDR3 DNA follows: TGTGCCATCGGTGATGCGCGGGGGGGTCAAGAGACCCAGTACTTC. It is translated as CAIGDARGGQETQYF.

The chain is built from TRBV6-5 and TRBJ2-7; no clear D gene. The V gene lost 4 bases and the J gene lost 0 bases, with 10 bases spanning the gap. CDR1 and CDR2 (germline): MNHEY, SVGAGI. This CDR3 is built from 14 residues. In DNA, the CDR3 is TGTGCCAGCAGTTTCTCCCGGAGCTCCTACGAGCAGTACTTC. Translating gives CASSFSRSSYEQYF.

V is TRBV7-2 and J is TRBJ2-5, with TRBD2 identical over 9 bases. This CDR3 contains 17 residues. The V gene's germline CDR1 is SGHTA and CDR2 FQGNSA. Trimming took 3 bases from V and 7 from J; bases not matched to a gene: 15. This chain's CDR3 is CASSLTGLAQTGGTQYF. CDR3 nucleotides: TGTGCCAGCAGCTTGACTGGACTAGCGCAAACGGGAGGGACCCAGTACTTC. Based on the CDR3 plus reference TRBV7-2 and TRBJ2-5, the full variable domain is GAGVSQSPSNKVTEKGKDVELRCDPISGHTALYWYRQSLGQGLEFLIYFQGNSAPDKSGLPSDRFSAERTGGSVSTLTIQRTQQEDSAVYLCASSLTGLAQTGGTQYFGPGTRLLVL.

This rearrangement joins TRBV30 to TRBJ2-7, with D maybe TRBD2 (5 bases). The CDR3 has 13 amino acids. CDR1 is GTSNPN, CDR2 SVGIG, per germline (reference sequence). V lost 6 bases and J lost 0, with 12 bases in between. CDR3 amino acids: CACYRGSSYEQYF. CDR3 DNA sequence: TGTGCCTGTTATCGTGGGAGCTCCTACGAGCAGTACTTC.

The DNA for the CDR3 is TGTGCCAGCACCGCATCAGGGGATAGCAATCAGCCCCAGCATTTT. It translates to CASTASGDSNQPQHF. The chain has TRBV6-1 and TRBJ1-5; weak D call: TRBD1 (6 bases). The CDR3 is 15 residues long. CDR1 and CDR2 from the germline V gene are MNHNS and SASEGT. V lost 7 bases to trimming and J lost 0 bases, with 13 bases between them.

This chain links TRBV9 with TRBJ1-2; TRBD1 is a possible D gene (5 bases). This CDR3 is built from 13 residues. V was cut by 2 bases and J by 2 bases, with 7 bases left in between. Germline assignment: CDR1 SGDLS and CDR2 YYNGEE. CDR3 sequence reads: CASSVRENYGYTF. CDR3 sequence (DNA): TGTGCCAGCAGCGTCAGGGAGAACTATGGCTACACCTTC.

The chain recombines TRBV7-3 with TRBJ1-1; D may be TRBD1 (5 bases). The CDR3 sequence is 12 residues long. Germline assignment: CDR1 SGHTA and CDR2 FQGTGA. Trimming left V 5 bases short and J 6 bases short, with 10 bases between. The CDR3 here is CASSPTGAEAFF. The CDR3, as DNA: TGTGCCAGCAGCCCCACGGGGGCTGAAGCTTTCTTT.